Listed below are T cell receptor beta chains from one sample, sequenced in a study of human T cells and chemical hapten exposure. TCRdb analysed the RACE reads with MiXCR anew, one entry per CDR3 protein. The table includes about 40,000 distinct CDR3 sequences, 3% to 3.5% detected once. This specimen consisted of whole blood, obtained in connection with sensitization to the hapten diphenylcyclopropenone (DPC). The receptor source for this set is a middle-aged man with alopecia areata. Some clones in this sample may be carry-over from other donors' samples. Each CDR3 is given with its conserved first and last residue. The D gene is left open where the match is weak. Clone size is stated in some rows and not others, as once, few, many or a class when expanded.

clone_size	v_call	d_call	j_call	cdr3_nt	cdr3_aa
.	TRBV6-5	TRBD1	TRBJ1-1	TGTGCCAGCAGTAAGCGGACAGGTTTGAACACTGAAGCTTTCTTT	CASSKRTGLNTEAFF
.	TRBV6-1	TRBD1	TRBJ1-6	TGTGCCAGCAAAGGTCAAGGGGGCCTAAGCTCCTATAATTCACCCCTCCACTTT	CASKGQGGLSSYNSPLHF
few	TRBV28	.	TRBJ2-5	TGTGCCAGCAGTTCCGGGACAATCCAAGAGACCCAGTACTTC	CASSSGTIQETQYF
.	TRBV20-1	.	TRBJ1-3	TGCAGTGCAGCAGGGGAACCCGGAAACACCATATATTTT	CSAAGEPGNTIYF
many	TRBV6-5	TRBD1	TRBJ2-7	TGTGCCAGCAGTCACACCGGGACAGGGGGCGACGAGCAGTACTTC	CASSHTGTGGDEQYF
many	TRBV7-8	.	TRBJ2-3	TGTGCCAGCAGCTTAGACAGGGCAGATACGCAGTATTTT	CASSLDRADTQYF
.	TRBV18	TRBD2	TRBJ2-7	TGTGCCAGCTCAGGACTAGCGGCCTACGAGCAGTACTTC	CASSGLAAYEQYF
many	TRBV3-1	TRBD2	TRBJ2-7	TGTGCCAGCAGCCCCGGGACTAGCGGACTCTACGAGCAGTACTTC	CASSPGTSGLYEQYF
many	TRBV7-2	TRBD1	TRBJ1-5	TGTGCCAGCAGCTTAGCGCAGGGGGTCTATCAGCCCCAGCATTTT	CASSLAQGVYQPQHF
many	TRBV20-1	TRBD2	TRBJ2-7	TGCAGTGCTCCTATTAGCGGGAGGAGCTCCTACGAGCAGTACTTC	CSAPISGRSSYEQYF
few	TRBV7-9	TRBD2	TRBJ2-7	TGTGCCAGCAGCTTTTCCAGAACCGGGACTAGCGGGACCATCCACGAGCAGTACTTC	CASSFSRTGTSGTIHEQYF
many	TRBV28	TRBD1	TRBJ2-7	TGTGCCAGCAGACCAAACCGGGACAGGACCTACGAGCAGTACTTC	CASRPNRDRTYEQYF
many	TRBV12-3/TRBV12-4	TRBD2	TRBJ2-4	TGTGCCAGCAGTTCCGAGCGGGGGGGGCTAGGAAACATTCAGTACTTC	CASSSERGGLGNIQYF
many	TRBV27	.	TRBJ1-1	TGTGCCAGCAGTTCCTCCGTTGGGGGCGGGGGCACTGAAGCTTTCTTT	CASSSSVGGGGTEAFF
many	TRBV28	.	TRBJ2-5	TGTGCCAGCAGTCATGTATACGGGACAAACCAAGAGACCCAGTACTTC	CASSHVYGTNQETQYF
.	TRBV3-1	TRBD1	TRBJ1-2	TGTGCCAGCAGCCAAGCCTCTCAGGGGGTCTATGGCTACACCTTC	CASSQASQGVYGYTF
.	TRBV28	TRBD1	TRBJ2-1	TGTGCCAGCAGTTCAGCCACCTCCGCGACAGGGAGCTCCTACAATGAGCAGTTCTTC	CASSSATSATGSSYNEQFF
.	TRBV12-3/TRBV12-4	.	TRBJ1-2	TGTGCCAGCAGTTTGGTCAGGTGGGAAGCTAACTATGGCTACACCTTC	CASSLVRWEANYGYTF
.	TRBV12-3/TRBV12-4	.	TRBJ2-1	TGTGCCAGCAGCTTGGACCCCCGACAGTTCTTC	CASSLDPRQFF
many	TRBV7-3	.	TRBJ2-2	TGTGCCAGCAGCCCTGGGCGGGCTCCCGGGGAGCTGTTTTTT	CASSPGRAPGELFF
many	TRBV5-1	.	TRBJ2-6	TGCGCCAGCAGCTTCTTTACCCACGACTCTGGGGCCAACGTCCTGACTTTC	CASSFFTHDSGANVLTF
medium-sized	TRBV20-1	.	TRBJ2-3	TGCAGTGCTACCCATCAGGATACGCAGTATTTT	CSATHQDTQYF
many	TRBV7-2	TRBD2	TRBJ2-5	TGTGCCAGCAGCTTACAGGCGGGAGCGGTCGAGACCCAGTACTTC	CASSLQAGAVETQYF
many	TRBV9	.	TRBJ2-1	TGTGCCAGCAGCGTAGAGGATGAGCAGTTCTTC	CASSVEDEQFF
many	TRBV12-3/TRBV12-4	TRBD2	TRBJ2-7	TGTGCCAGCAGTTTGTCTCTAGCGGCCTACGAGCAGTACTTC	CASSLSLAAYEQYF
many	TRBV27	.	TRBJ2-5	TGTGCCAGCAACAGGGTTGGGGAGACCCAGTACTTC	CASNRVGETQYF
many	TRBV7-9	TRBD1	TRBJ2-3	TGTGCCAGCAGCCTCCGGGACCAGGGGGTAGATACGCAGTATTTT	CASSLRDQGVDTQYF
many	TRBV15	TRBD1	TRBJ2-1	TGTGCCACCAGCATCGGGACAGGGCGCAATGAGCAGTTCTTC	CATSIGTGRNEQFF
few	TRBV7-8	TRBD2	TRBJ2-3	TGTGCCAGCAGCTTAATGAGAACTAGCGGGAGGGCCATAACAGATACGCAGTATTTT	CASSLMRTSGRAITDTQYF
many	TRBV7-2	.	TRBJ1-5	TGTGCCAGCAGCCCTCGTAGGGACAATCAGCCCCAGCATTTT	CASSPRRDNQPQHF
many	TRBV7-9	.	TRBJ2-1	TGTGCCAGCGGTCCCAGGGACAATGAGCAGTTCTTC	CASGPRDNEQFF
many	TRBV25-1	TRBD2	TRBJ2-7	TGTGCCAGCAGAAGACTAGCGGGACCCAGGACCCTATCCTACGAGCAGTACTTC	CASRRLAGPRTLSYEQYF
many	TRBV6-2/TRBV6-3	.	TRBJ2-5	TGTGCCAGCAGTTTCAACAGGGCTAGAGAGACCCAGTACTTC	CASSFNRARETQYF
few	TRBV12-3/TRBV12-4	.	TRBJ2-1	TGTGCCAGCAGTTTCATGGAGTCTGCCAATGAGCAGTTCTTC	CASSFMESANEQFF
many	TRBV9	.	TRBJ2-1	TGTGCCAGCAGCGTAATGGGACTCCCCCCGGGTGAGCAGTTCTTC	CASSVMGLPPGEQFF
.	TRBV20-1	.	TRBJ1-1	TGCAGGGGCGGACAGCCGAACACTGAAGCTTTCTTT	CRGGQPNTEAFF
many	TRBV20-1	.	TRBJ2-7	TGCAGTGCTAGGGGGGGCACCTACGAGCAGTACTTC	CSARGGTYEQYF
many	TRBV19	TRBD2	TRBJ2-5	TGTGCCAGTAGTATAGGGCTAGCGGGAGTGGAGACCCAGTACTTC	CASSIGLAGVETQYF
many	TRBV12-3/TRBV12-4	.	TRBJ1-6	TGTGCCAGCACGGGGCGGATCCATAATTCACCCCTCCACTTT	CASTGRIHNSPLHF
many	TRBV20-1	TRBD1	TRBJ1-2	TGCAGTGCTAGAGATCTACCCAGGGGGGGAAACTATGGCTACACCTTC	CSARDLPRGGNYGYTF
many	TRBV5-6	.	TRBJ2-7	TGTGCCAGCAGCTTTCAAGCCTACGAGCAGTACTTC	CASSFQAYEQYF
many	TRBV6-2/TRBV6-3	TRBD2	TRBJ2-1	TGTGCCAGCAGTTACCCAATTAGCGGGAGGCCCTACAATGAGCAGTTCTTC	CASSYPISGRPYNEQFF
many	TRBV7-9	TRBD1	TRBJ1-5	TGTGCCAGCAGCCGGGACAGACCCGATCAGCCCCAGCATTTT	CASSRDRPDQPQHF
many	TRBV6-2/TRBV6-3	.	TRBJ2-4	TGTGCCACCCTCTGGCGACTCAAAAACATTCAGTACTTC	CATLWRLKNIQYF
many	TRBV5-1	TRBD1	TRBJ2-5	TGCGCCAGCAGCCCAGGGGGCGGGAAAGAGACCCAGTACTTC	CASSPGGGKETQYF
many	TRBV18	.	TRBJ2-7	TGTGCCAGCTCTAAACAGGAACCGGGGGAGCAGTACTTC	CASSKQEPGEQYF
many	TRBV2	.	TRBJ2-7	TGTGCCAGTCGCCCGATAGATACCTACGAGCAGTACTTC	CASRPIDTYEQYF
few	TRBV6-6	TRBD2	TRBJ2-7	TGTGCCAGCAGTACGACTAGCGGGGGCCTCTACGAGCAGTACTTC	CASSTTSGGLYEQYF
many	TRBV28	.	TRBJ2-5	TGTGCCAGCAGTTTACCGGGGACCCAGTACTTC	CASSLPGTQYF
many	TRBV7-2	.	TRBJ2-3	TGTGCCAGCAGCCTGGGGCGACGCGTCGATACGCAGTATTTT	CASSLGRRVDTQYF
.	TRBV27	.	TRBJ1-6	TGTGCCAGCAGTTTAGAAGGGAGCACACCCCTCCACTTT	CASSLEGSTPLHF
many	TRBV28	TRBD1	TRBJ1-5	TGTGCCAGCAGTTTGGGACAGGCCAGCAATCAGCCCCAGCATTTT	CASSLGQASNQPQHF
many	TRBV7-3	TRBD2	TRBJ2-3	TGTGCCAGCAGCCTGACTAGCGGGAGGGATGGAGATACGCAGTATTTT	CASSLTSGRDGDTQYF
many	TRBV11-2	.	TRBJ1-2	TGTGCCAGCAGCTCCCCTGAGGGGGAGTATGGCTACACCTTC	CASSSPEGEYGYTF
many	TRBV20-1	.	TRBJ1-5	TGCAGTGCTAAGGACCCCGGAGATTATAGCAATCAGCCCCAGCATTTT	CSAKDPGDYSNQPQHF